The 20 T cell receptor beta chains below all came from one sample that was sequenced in a study of long-term antiretroviral therapy in people with HIV. Investigators performed immunoSEQ version v3.0 at survey level. Sequencing was performed with immunoSEQ multiplex PCR; in TCRdb, only in-frame clones are kept and a portion is missing. Here the sample spans roughly 30,000 clones, roughly 83% being singletons. The starting material was unsorted PBMCs, obtained 2.8 years after starting antiretroviral therapy. These receptor sequences come from a young man with HIV.

This chain joins TRBV19 and TRBJ1-1; D is undetermined. The CDR3 spans 14 residues. V was trimmed by 7 bases and J by 0 bases, leaving 12 bases between them. The germline CDR1 and CDR2 sequences are LNHDA and SQIVND (reference sequence). The CDR3 nucleotides are TGTGCCAGTATCGCCGGAGGGATGAACACTGAAGCTTTCTTT. Amino acid sequence: CASIAGGMNTEAFF.

The chain has TRBV29-1 and TRBJ2-1; the match to TRBD2 covers 8 bases. V shed 8 bases and J 5 bases; nucleotides not matched to a gene: 11. Germline assignment: CDR1 SQVTM and CDR2 ANQGSEA. The length of the CDR3 is 14 residues. Here the CDR3 reads CSLFGGSGNNEQFF. CDR3 DNA: TGCAGCCTCTTCGGGGGTAGCGGGAACAATGAGCAGTTCTTC.

This chain uses TRBV19 with TRBJ1-1, with no clear D. Germline V CDR1 and CDR2: LNHDA, SQIVND (reference sequence). V shed 9 bases and J shed 1 base, with 12 bases lying between them. The length of the CDR3 is 13 residues. CDR3 loop: CASGGPWNTEAFF. CDR3 coding DNA: TGTGCCAGCGGTGGCCCATGGAACACTGAAGCTTTCTTT.

The chain has TRBV5-1 and TRBJ2-1, with D perhaps TRBD2 (5 bases). Germline V gene sequence: CDR1 SGHRS, CDR2 YFSETQ. Trimming stripped 0 bases from V and 7 bases from J, with 11 bases between. The CDR3 contains 14 residues. CDR3 coding DNA: TGCGCCAGCAGCTTGGTCGGGCCGGGGAATGAGCAGTTCTTC. Its translation is CASSLVGPGNEQFF.

J is TRBJ1-1 and V is TRBV23-1, with D uncertain. TRBV23-1 is noted as an ORF with a role that remains uncertain. The CDR3 extends over 17 amino acids. The ends were cut back, 0 bases at V and 4 bases at J, with 18 bases in the middle. As DNA, the CDR3 is TGCGCCAGCAGTCAATCGCGAAGAGGGTTAAGTAGCACTGAAGCTTTCTTT. Protein: CASSQSRRGLSSTEAFF.

This clone was seen only a few times. The chain employs TRBV27 and TRBJ1-5, with 7 nucleotides matching TRBD1. The CDR3 sequence is 15 residues long. V lost 6 bases and J lost 5; bases outside the gene matches: 10. The germline CDR1 and CDR2 sequences are MNHEY and SMNVEV (reference sequence). The CDR3 sequence: CASSTGEGAYQPQHF. CDR3 sequence (DNA): TGTGCCAGCAGCACCGGCGAGGGGGCCTATCAGCCCCAGCATTTT.

The genes are TRBV2 and TRBJ1-1; TRBD1 agrees at 7 bases. Unmatched junction bases numbered 8, after V lost 6 bases and J lost 1 base. This CDR3 contains 15 residues. Germline CDR1 reads SNHLY; CDR2 reads FYNNEI. For the CDR3, the DNA is TGTGCCAGCAGCTGGACAGGAGGACCGAACACTGAAGCTTTCTTT. Its translation is CASSWTGGPNTEAFF.

The genes are TRBV5-4 and TRBJ2-1; 10 nucleotides align to TRBD2. The V gene end was trimmed by 3 bases and the J gene end by 5 bases; junction bases not matched to a gene: 5. CDR3 length: 15 residues. Germline V gives CDR1 SGHNT, CDR2 YYREEE (reference sequence). CDR3 loop: CASSWTSGGNNEQFF. For the CDR3, the DNA is TGTGCCAGCAGCTGGACTAGCGGAGGTAACAATGAGCAGTTCTTC.

The chain carries TRBV10-3 and TRBJ2-2; either TRBD1 or TRBD2 may fit D (5 bases each). Germline V gene lookup returns CDR1 ENHRY and CDR2 SYGVKD. V lost 6 bases and J lost 0, with 11 bases in between. CDR3 length: 15 residues. The DNA of the CDR3 is TGTGCCATCAGAGCAGGGACGGCGAACACCGGGGAGCTGTTTTTT. Translated, it gives CAIRAGTANTGELFF.

The chain employs TRBV4-3 and TRBJ2-7, with unresolved D. Trimming pared 4 bases from V and 1 base from J, leaving 11 bases between. Germline V CDR1 and CDR2: LGHNA, YSLEER. The CDR3 spans 14 residues. CDR3 DNA sequence: TGCGCCAGCAGCCCAATGACACCTTCCTACGAGCAGTACTTC. This sequence encodes CASSPMTPSYEQYF.

CDR3 loop: CASSYTKYSNYGYTF. CDR3 DNA sequence: TGTGCCAGCAGTTACACGAAGTACAGCAACTATGGCTACACCTTC. V and J are TRBV6-5 and TRBJ1-2; no clear D gene. V lost 2 bases and J lost 2, with 12 bases in between. This CDR3 spans 15 amino acids. Germline assignment: CDR1 MNHEY and CDR2 SVGAGI.

The chain employs TRBV27 and TRBJ1-2; D is unclear. Deletions cut 5 bases from V and 8 bases from J, with 15 bases between. There are 13 residues in the CDR3. The germline V gene encodes CDR1 MNHEY and CDR2 SMNVEV (reference sequence). CDR3 loop: CASSPSVAVGYTF. CDR3 nucleotides: TGTGCCAGCAGTCCCTCCGTTGCAGTGGGCTACACCTTC.

V and J are TRBV15 and TRBJ2-1; D perhaps matches TRBD1 (5 bases). Germline loops: CDR1 LNHNV, CDR2 YYDKDF (reference sequence). The V and J ends lost 7 bases and 3 bases respectively, with 19 bases between them. This CDR3 comprises 16 residues. The CDR3: CATKNFGASDYNEQFF. The CDR3 DNA is TGTGCCACCAAGAATTTTGGGGCGAGCGACTACAATGAGCAGTTCTTC.

This chain uses TRBV15 with TRBJ1-6, with D possibly being TRBD1 (6 bases). The V gene lost 4 bases and the J gene lost 7 bases, with 14 bases spanning the gap. The CDR3 is 15 residues long. Germline V gives CDR1 LNHNV, CDR2 YYDKDF (reference sequence). The CDR3 is CATSTRQGRNSPLHF. Here the CDR3 DNA reads TGTGCCACCAGCACCCGTCAGGGGAGGAATTCACCCCTCCACTTT.

This clone has more than one count but fewer than ten. This chain connects TRBV9 to TRBJ1-1; D is unclear. The V gene lost 4 bases and the J gene lost 0 bases, with 16 bases spanning the gap. The V gene's germline CDR1 is SGDLS and CDR2 YYNGEE. This CDR3 has 16 amino acids. In DNA form, the CDR3 reads TGTGCCAGCAGCCCCCTCGGAGGGCAGATGAACACTGAAGCTTTCTTT. Translated, it gives CASSPLGGQMNTEAFF.

There are a few counts of this clone. The rearrangement links TRBV27 to TRBJ1-1; TRBD1 aligns across 9 bases. CDR1 MNHEY and CDR2 SMNVEV come from the germline V gene (reference sequence). Germline trimming cut 5 bases from V and 11 bases from J; bases unmatched to any gene: 12. The CDR3 extends over 14 amino acids. The CDR3 region is CASSLSGTGTGAFF. The CDR3 bases are TGTGCCAGCAGTCTGTCCGGGACAGGGACAGGTGCTTTCTTT.

J is TRBJ2-1 and V is TRBV19; tentatively, D is TRBD1 or TRBD2 (5 bases each). The CDR3 has 12 residues. Germline V CDR1 and CDR2: LNHDA, SQIVND (reference sequence). The germline V and J ends were trimmed by 9 bases and 9 bases, with 15 bases remaining between them. CDR3 sequence (DNA): TGTGCCAGCAAGGACGGGACGGGTGAGCAGTTCTTC. It translates to CASKDGTGEQFF.

V and J are TRBV18 and TRBJ1-1; D is uncertain. This CDR3 has 14 residues. Germline CDR1 is KGHSH and CDR2 is LQKENI. The V and J ends lost 1 base and 1 base respectively, with 7 bases between them. CDR3 DNA sequence: TGTGCCAGCTCACCACGGCGGGAGAACACTGAAGCTTTCTTT. Amino acids: CASSPRRENTEAFF.

The chain is built from TRBV5-6 and TRBJ1-1; possibly TRBD1 for D (5 bases). The germline CDR1 and CDR2 sequences are SGHDT and YYEEEE. This CDR3 is 16 amino acids long. V shed 4 bases and J shed 3 bases, with 19 bases lying between them. The CDR3 DNA reads as TGTGCCAGCAGCCTTCCCAGGGTCCGAGGGGACACTGAAGCTTTCTTT. This sequence encodes CASSLPRVRGDTEAFF.

This clone was counted once. The rearrangement links TRBV11-3 to TRBJ1-3; D gene uncertain. The CDR3 length is 16 residues. Germline V gene sequence: CDR1 SGHNT, CDR2 YENEEA. V was cut by 6 bases and J by 0 bases, with 15 bases left in between. The CDR3 DNA follows: TGTGCCAGCAGTTCCCCAACAGATAACTCTGGAAACACCATATATTTT. Protein product: CASSSPTDNSGNTIYF.